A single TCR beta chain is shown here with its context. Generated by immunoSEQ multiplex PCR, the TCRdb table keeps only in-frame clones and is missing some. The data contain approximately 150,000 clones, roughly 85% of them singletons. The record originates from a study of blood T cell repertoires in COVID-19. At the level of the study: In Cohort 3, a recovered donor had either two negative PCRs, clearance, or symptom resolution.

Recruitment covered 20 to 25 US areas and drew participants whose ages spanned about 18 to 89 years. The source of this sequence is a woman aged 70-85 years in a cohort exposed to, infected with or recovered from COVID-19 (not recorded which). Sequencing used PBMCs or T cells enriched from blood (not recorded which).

CDR3 nucleotides: TGTGCCAGCAGTCAAAATCGGCGGGAGACCCAGTACTTC. Translated, it gives CASSQNRRETQYF. The chain recombines TRBV27 with TRBJ2-5, with D hard to call. Germline CDR1 is MNHEY and CDR2 is SMNVEV (reference sequence). V lost 5 bases, J lost 5 bases, and 12 bases lay in between. The CDR3 covers 13 residues.